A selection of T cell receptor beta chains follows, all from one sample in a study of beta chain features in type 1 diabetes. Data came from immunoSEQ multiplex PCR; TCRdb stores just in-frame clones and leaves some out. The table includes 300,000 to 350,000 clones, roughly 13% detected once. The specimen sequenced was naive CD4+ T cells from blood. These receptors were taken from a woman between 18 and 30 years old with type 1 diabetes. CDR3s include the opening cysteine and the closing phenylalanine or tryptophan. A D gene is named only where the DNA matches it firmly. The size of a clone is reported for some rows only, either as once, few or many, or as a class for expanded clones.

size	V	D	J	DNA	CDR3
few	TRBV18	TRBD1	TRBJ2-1	TGTGCCAGCTCACCACTACGACAGGGTCGGGGCTCCTACAATGAGCAGTTCTTC	CASSPLRQGRGSYNEQFF
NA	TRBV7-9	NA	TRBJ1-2	TGTGCCAGCAGCTTAGAGGCGGGGGCAGGAGGCTACACCTTC	CASSLEAGAGGYTF
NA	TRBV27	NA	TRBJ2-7	TGTGCCAGCAGGTTGCGGACGGAGGGGGCGGCGTACGAGCAGTACTTC	CASRLRTEGAAYEQYF
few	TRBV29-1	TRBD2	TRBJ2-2	TGCAGCGTTCCCCGGGCGGGTAGCGGGAGGGCCGACGGGGAGCTGTTTTTT	CSVPRAGSGRADGELFF
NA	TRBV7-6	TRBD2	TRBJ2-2	TGTGCCAGCAGCTTAGGGAGCGGGAGAGGGACCGGGGAGCTGTTTTTT	CASSLGSGRGTGELFF
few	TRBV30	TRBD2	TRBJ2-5	TGTGCCTGGAATAAAGGACTAGCGCTTTCGGGAGAGACCCAGTACTTC	CAWNKGLALSGETQYF
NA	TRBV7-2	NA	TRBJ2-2	TGTGCCAGCAGCTTAGTCAGGGGATCCGGGGAGCTGTTTTTT	CASSLVRGSGELFF
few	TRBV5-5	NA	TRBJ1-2	TGTGCCAGCAGTATCGGGTCCTCCTATGGCTACACCTTC	CASSIGSSYGYTF
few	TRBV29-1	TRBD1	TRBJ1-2	TGCAGCGTTGGATCAAGGGGGACAGGGAATGGCTACACCTTC	CSVGSRGTGNGYTF
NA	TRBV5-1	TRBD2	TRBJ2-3	TGCGCCAGCACCGGACTAGCGGGCACAGATACGCAGTATTTT	CASTGLAGTDTQYF